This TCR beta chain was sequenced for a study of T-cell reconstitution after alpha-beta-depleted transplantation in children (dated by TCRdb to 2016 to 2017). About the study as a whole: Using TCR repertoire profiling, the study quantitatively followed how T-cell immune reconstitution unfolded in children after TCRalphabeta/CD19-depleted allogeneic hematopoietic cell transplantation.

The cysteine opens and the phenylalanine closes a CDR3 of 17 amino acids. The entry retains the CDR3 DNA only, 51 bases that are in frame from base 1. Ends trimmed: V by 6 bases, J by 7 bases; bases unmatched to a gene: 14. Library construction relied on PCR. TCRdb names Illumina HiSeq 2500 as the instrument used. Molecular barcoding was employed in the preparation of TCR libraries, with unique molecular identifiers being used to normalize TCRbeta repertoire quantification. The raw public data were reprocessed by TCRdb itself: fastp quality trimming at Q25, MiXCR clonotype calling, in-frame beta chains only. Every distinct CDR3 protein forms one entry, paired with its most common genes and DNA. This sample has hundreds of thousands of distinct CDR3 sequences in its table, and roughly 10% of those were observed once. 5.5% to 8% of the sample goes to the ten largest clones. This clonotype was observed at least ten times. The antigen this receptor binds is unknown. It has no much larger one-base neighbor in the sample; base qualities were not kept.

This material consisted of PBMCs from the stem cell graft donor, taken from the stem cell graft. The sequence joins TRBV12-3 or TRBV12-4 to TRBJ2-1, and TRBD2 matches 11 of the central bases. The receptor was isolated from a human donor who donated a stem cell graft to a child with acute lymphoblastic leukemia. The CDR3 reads CASSSGVAGGHWNEQFF. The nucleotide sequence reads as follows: TGTGCCAGCAGCTCAGGGGTAGCGGGGGGGCATTGGAATGAGCAGTTCTTC.